The present entry profiles one T cell receptor beta chain with its context. In germline, CDR1 is SGHTA, CDR2 FQGNSA. The CDR3 loop spans 15 amino acids. V lost 1 base and J lost 5; bases outside the gene matches: 7. Template switching added a universal primer binding site, and final cDNA carried unique molecular identifiers. TCRdb recomputed calls from the 5' RACE reads with MiXCR, one row per CDR3 protein. The sample lists about 890,000 distinct CDR3 sequences, 9% to 15% occurring once. This entry is derived from a study of identical twins. This sample was shared with a second study, whose subject was yellow fever vaccine responses in identical twins. That report notes: Reports say the vaccine T cell response in twins looked partly convergent and partly personalized.

V usage is TRBV7-2 and J usage is TRBJ2-5, with TRBD2 matching over 7 bases. The clonotype comes from a woman between 18 and 30 years old in good health. Source material: PBMCs. CDR3 sequence: CASSLGGGGGETQYF. The CDR3 coding sequence is TGTGCCAGCAGCTTAGGGGGGGGTGGAGGGGAGACCCAGTACTTC.